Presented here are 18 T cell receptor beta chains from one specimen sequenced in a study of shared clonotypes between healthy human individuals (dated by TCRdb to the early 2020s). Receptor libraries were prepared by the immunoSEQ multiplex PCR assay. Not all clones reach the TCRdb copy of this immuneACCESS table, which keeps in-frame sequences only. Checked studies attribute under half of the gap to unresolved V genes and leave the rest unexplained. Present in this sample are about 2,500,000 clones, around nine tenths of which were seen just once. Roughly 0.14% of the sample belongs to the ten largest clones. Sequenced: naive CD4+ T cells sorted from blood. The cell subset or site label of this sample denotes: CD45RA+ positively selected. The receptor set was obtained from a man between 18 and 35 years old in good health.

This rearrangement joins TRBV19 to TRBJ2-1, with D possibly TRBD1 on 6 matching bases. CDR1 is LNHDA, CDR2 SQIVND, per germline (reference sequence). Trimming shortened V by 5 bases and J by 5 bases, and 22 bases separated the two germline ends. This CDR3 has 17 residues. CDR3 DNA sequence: TGTGCCAGTAGTGCCTACGAAAGGGGGATTAAAGACAATGAGCAGTTCTTC. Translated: CASSAYERGIKDNEQFF. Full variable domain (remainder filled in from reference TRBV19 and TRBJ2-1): DGGITQSPKYLFRKEGQNVTLSCEQNLNHDAMYWYRQDPGQGLRLIYYSQIVNDFQKGDIAEGYSVSREKKESFPLTVTSAQKNPTAFYLCASSAYERGIKDNEQFFGPGTRLTVL.

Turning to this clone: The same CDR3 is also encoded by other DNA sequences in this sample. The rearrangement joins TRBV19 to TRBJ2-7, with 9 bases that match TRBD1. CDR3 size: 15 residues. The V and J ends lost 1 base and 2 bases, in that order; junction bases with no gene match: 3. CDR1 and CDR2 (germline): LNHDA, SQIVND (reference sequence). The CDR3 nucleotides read TGTGCCAGTAGTATAGTTGGGACAGGGACCTACGAGCAGTACTTC. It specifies CASSIVGTGTYEQYF.

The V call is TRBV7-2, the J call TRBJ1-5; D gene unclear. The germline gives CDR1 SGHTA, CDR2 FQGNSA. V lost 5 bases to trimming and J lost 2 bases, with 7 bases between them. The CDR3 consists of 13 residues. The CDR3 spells CASSMDGNQPQHF. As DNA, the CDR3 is TGTGCCAGCAGCATGGACGGCAATCAGCCCCAGCATTTT.

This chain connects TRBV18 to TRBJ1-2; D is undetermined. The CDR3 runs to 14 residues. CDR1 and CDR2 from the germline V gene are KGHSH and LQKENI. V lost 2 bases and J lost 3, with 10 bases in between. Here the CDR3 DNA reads TGTGCCAGCTCACCAATGCACGGGGACTATGGCTACACCTTC. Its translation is CASSPMHGDYGYTF.

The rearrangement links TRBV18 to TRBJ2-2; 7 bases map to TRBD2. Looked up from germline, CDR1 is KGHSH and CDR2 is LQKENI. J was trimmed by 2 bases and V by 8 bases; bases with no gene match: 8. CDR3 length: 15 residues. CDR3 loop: CASTPGLLNTGELFF. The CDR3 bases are TGTGCCAGCACGCCGGGACTACTTAACACCGGGGAGCTGTTTTTT.

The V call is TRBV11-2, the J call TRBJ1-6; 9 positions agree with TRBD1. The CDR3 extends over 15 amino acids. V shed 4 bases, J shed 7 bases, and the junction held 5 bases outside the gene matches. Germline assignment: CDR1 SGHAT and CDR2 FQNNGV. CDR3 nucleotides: TGTGCCAGCAGCTCGGGACAGGGATCAAATTCACCCCTCCACTTT. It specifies CASSSGQGSNSPLHF.

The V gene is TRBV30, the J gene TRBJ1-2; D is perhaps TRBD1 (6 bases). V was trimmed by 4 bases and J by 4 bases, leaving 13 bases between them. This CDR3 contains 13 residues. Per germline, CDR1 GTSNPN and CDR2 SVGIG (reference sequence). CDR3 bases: TGTGCCTGGACCCCACAGGGAATCTATGGCTACACCTTC. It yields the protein CAWTPQGIYGYTF.

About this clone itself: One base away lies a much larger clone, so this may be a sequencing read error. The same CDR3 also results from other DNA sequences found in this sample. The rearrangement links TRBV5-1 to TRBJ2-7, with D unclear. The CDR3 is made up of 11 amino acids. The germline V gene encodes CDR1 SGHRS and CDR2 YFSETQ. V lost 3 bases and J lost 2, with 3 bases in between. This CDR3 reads CASSSPYEQYF. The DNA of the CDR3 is TGCGCCAGCAGCTCCCCCTACGAGCAGTACTTC.

CDR3 sequence: CASSTAGGSSYEQYF. The CDR3, as DNA: TGTGCCAGCAGCACAGCTGGCGGGAGCTCCTACGAGCAGTACTTC. The chain has TRBV7-2 and TRBJ2-7; 7 bases are a match to TRBD2. The ends lost 5 bases at V and 0 bases at J; junction bases unmatched: 7. The CDR3 is 15 amino acids. Germline V gene lookup returns CDR1 SGHTA and CDR2 FQGNSA.

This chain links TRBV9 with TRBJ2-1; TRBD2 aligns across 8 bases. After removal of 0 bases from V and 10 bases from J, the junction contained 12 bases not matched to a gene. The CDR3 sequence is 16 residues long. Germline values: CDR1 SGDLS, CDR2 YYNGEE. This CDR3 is CASSVAGGGPAREQFF. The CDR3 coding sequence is TGTGCCAGCAGCGTAGCTGGCGGGGGGCCCGCCCGGGAGCAGTTCTTC.

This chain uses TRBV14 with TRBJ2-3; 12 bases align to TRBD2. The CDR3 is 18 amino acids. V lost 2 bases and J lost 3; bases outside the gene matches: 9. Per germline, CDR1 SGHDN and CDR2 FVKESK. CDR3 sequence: CASSQRLAGGPRTDTQYF. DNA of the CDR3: TGTGCCAGCAGCCAACGGCTAGCGGGAGGGCCACGGACAGATACGCAGTATTTT.

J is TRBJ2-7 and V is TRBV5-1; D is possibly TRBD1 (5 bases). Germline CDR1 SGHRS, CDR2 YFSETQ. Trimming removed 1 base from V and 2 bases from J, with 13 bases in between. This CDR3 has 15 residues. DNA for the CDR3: TGCGCCAGCAGCTTGTCCACAGGAAGTGCCTACGAGCAGTACTTC. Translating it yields CASSLSTGSAYEQYF.

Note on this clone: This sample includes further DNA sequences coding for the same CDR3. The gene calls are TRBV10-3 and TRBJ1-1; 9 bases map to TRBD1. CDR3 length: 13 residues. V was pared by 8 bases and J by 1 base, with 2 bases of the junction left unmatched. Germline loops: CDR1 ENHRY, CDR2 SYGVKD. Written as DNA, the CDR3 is TGTGCCATCCGGGACAGGGAGAACACTGAAGCTTTCTTT. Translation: CAIRDRENTEAFF.

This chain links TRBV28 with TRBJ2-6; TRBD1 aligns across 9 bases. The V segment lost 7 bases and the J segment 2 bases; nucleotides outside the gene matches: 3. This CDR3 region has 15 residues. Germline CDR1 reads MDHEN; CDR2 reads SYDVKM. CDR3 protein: CASNTGGTGANVLTF. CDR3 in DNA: TGTGCCAGCAATACAGGGGGCACTGGGGCCAACGTCCTGACTTTC.

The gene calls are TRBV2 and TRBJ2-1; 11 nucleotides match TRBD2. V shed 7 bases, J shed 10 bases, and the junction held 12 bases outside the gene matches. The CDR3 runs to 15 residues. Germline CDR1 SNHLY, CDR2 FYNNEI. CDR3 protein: CASTVVSGGAKEQFF. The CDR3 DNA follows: TGTGCCAGCACGGTCGTTAGCGGGGGGGCGAAGGAGCAGTTCTTC.

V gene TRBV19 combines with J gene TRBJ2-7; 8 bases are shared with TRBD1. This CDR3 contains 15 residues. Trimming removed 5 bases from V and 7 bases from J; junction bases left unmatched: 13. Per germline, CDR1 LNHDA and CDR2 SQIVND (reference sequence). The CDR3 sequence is CASSRRQGAIREQYF. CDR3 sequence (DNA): TGTGCCAGTAGTCGACGGCAGGGGGCAATAAGGGAGCAGTACTTC.

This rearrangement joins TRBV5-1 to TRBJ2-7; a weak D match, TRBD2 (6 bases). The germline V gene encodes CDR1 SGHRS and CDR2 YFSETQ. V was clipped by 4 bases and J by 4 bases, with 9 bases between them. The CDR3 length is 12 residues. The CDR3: CASSARGYEQYF. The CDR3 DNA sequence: TGCGCCAGCAGCGCCCGGGGGTACGAGCAGTACTTC.

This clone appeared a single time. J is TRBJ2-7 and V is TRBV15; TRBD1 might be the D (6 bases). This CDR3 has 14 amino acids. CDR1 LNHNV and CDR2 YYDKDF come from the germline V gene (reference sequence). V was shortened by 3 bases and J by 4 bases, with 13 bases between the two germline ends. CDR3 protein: CATSRETGPYEQYF. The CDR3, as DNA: TGTGCCACCAGCAGGGAAACAGGGCCTTACGAGCAGTACTTC.